These T cell receptor beta chains were read from a single sample in a study of T cell responses to AZD1222 COVID-19 vaccine. Using immunoSEQ multiplex PCR, the repertoire was profiled, and TCRdb retains in-frame clones only, with some absent. The data contain about 120,000 clones, about 86% of them singletons. The sample was peripheral blood, taken 28 days after the second AZD1222 dose. These receptors all come from an adult who received the AZD1222 COVID-19 vaccine. The CDR3 runs from the conserved cysteine through the conserved F or W. The order of the fields is V gene, J gene, CDR3 length, D gene, clone size, CDR3 DNA, CDR3 protein. The D gene is left open where the match is weak. Not every row has a clone size; where given, it reads once, few, many or a size class.

V: TRBV7-2; J: TRBJ1-1; length: 16; D: -; size: few; DNA: TGTGCCAGCAGCTTAGCGGCAGGAAATTTGAACACTGAAGCTTTCTTT; CDR3: CASSLAAGNLNTEAFF
V: TRBV28; J: TRBJ1-6; length: 13; D: -; size: once; DNA: TGTGCCAGCAGTTTATCCCGGGATTTGCCCCTCCACTTT; CDR3: CASSLSRDLPLHF
V: TRBV11-2; J: TRBJ1-2; length: 14; D: TRBD1; size: once; DNA: TGTGCCAGCAGCTCAACAGGGGCTAACTATGGCTACACCTTC; CDR3: CASSSTGANYGYTF
V: TRBV7-9; J: TRBJ2-3; length: 15; D: TRBD2; size: -; DNA: TGTGCCAGCAGCTTAACCGGGGGGATCACAGATACGCAGTATTTT; CDR3: CASSLTGGITDTQYF
V: TRBV19; J: TRBJ1-4; length: 15; D: TRBD1; size: once; DNA: TGTGCCACCGGCCAACTGACAGGGTTAAATGAAAAACTGTTTTTT; CDR3: CATGQLTGLNEKLFF
V: TRBV14; J: TRBJ2-7; length: 13; D: -; size: -; DNA: TGTGCCAGCAGCCGTTTGACGGACTACGAGCAGTACTTC; CDR3: CASSRLTDYEQYF
V: TRBV5-1; J: TRBJ2-3; length: 17; D: TRBD2; size: -; DNA: TGCGCCAGCAGCTTGGTGGGGCTAGCGGGGGGCACAGATACGCAGTATTTT; CDR3: CASSLVGLAGGTDTQYF
V: TRBV6-6; J: TRBJ2-7; length: 14; D: -; size: few; DNA: TGTGCCAGCAGTCCGATGGCAGGGGCAAGCGAGCAGTACTTC; CDR3: CASSPMAGASEQYF
V: TRBV11-3; J: TRBJ1-3; length: 15; D: -; size: -; DNA: TGTGCCAGCAGCTTAGACCCGGCCTCTGGAAACACCATATATTTT; CDR3: CASSLDPASGNTIYF
V: TRBV7-2; J: TRBJ1-5; length: 15; D: TRBD1; size: -; DNA: TGTGCCAGCAGCCAGGACAGGGGTTGGAATCAGCCCCAGCATTTT; CDR3: CASSQDRGWNQPQHF
V: TRBV6-5; J: TRBJ2-2; length: 15; D: -; size: -; DNA: TGTGCCAGCAGTTACTCAATTCGCGGTACCGGGGAGCTGTTTTTT; CDR3: CASSYSIRGTGELFF
V: TRBV2; J: TRBJ2-1; length: 13; D: TRBD1; size: -; DNA: TGTGCCAGCAGTAGGGACAGAGACAATGAGCAGTTCTTC; CDR3: CASSRDRDNEQFF
V: TRBV6-1; J: TRBJ2-7; length: 14; D: TRBD2; size: -; DNA: TGTGCCAGCAGTGAAGCGGGGGGGGTATACGAGCAGTACTTC; CDR3: CASSEAGGVYEQYF
V: TRBV9; J: TRBJ1-2; length: 16; D: -; size: -; DNA: TGTGCCAGCAGCGTAGCTGAGGCAGCCACCACCTATGGCTACACCTTC; CDR3: CASSVAEAATTYGYTF
V: TRBV9; J: TRBJ2-1; length: 16; D: TRBD2; size: -; DNA: TGTGCCAGCAGCATCCTAGCGGGGAGCTCCTACAATGAGCAGTTCTTC; CDR3: CASSILAGSSYNEQFF
V: TRBV24-1; J: TRBJ1-2; length: 13; D: -; size: -; DNA: TGTGCCACCAGATCCGGGGACGAAGGAGGCTACACCTTC; CDR3: CATRSGDEGGYTF
V: TRBV6-6; J: TRBJ1-6; length: 16; D: -; size: -; DNA: TGTGCCAGCAGTTACTCGCCGGGTCAGGAAAATTCACCCCTCCACTTT; CDR3: CASSYSPGQENSPLHF
V: TRBV28; J: TRBJ1-6; length: 17; D: -; size: -; DNA: TGTGCCAGCACCATCCCCCGTCCAGAATGGAATCATTCACCCCTCCACTTT; CDR3: CASTIPRPEWNHSPLHF
V: TRBV7-2; J: TRBJ2-1; length: 16; D: -; size: -; DNA: TGTGCCAGCAGCCCGCGAGAGCGGCCACTAGGTAATGAGCAGTTCTTC; CDR3: CASSPRERPLGNEQFF
V: TRBV25-1; J: TRBJ1-2; length: 13; D: TRBD1; size: -; DNA: TGTGCCAGCACGGACAGGGAAAGACGCGGCTACACCTTC; CDR3: CASTDRERRGYTF
V: TRBV5-1; J: TRBJ1-1; length: 18; D: -; size: -; DNA: TGCGCCAGCAGTTTGCGTCCTGCAGTTTCTCAAATGAACACTGAAGCTTTCTTT; CDR3: CASSLRPAVSQMNTEAFF
V: TRBV6-5; J: TRBJ1-2; length: 13; D: -; size: -; DNA: TGTGCCAGCCGGGACGTGGACTTTTATGGCTACACCTTC; CDR3: CASRDVDFYGYTF
V: TRBV9; J: TRBJ2-6; length: 15; D: -; size: once; DNA: TGTGCCAGCAGCGTCCCTAGCCCTGGGGCCAACGTCCTGACTTTC; CDR3: CASSVPSPGANVLTF
V: TRBV6-6; J: TRBJ2-7; length: 14; D: TRBD1; size: -; DNA: TGTGCCAGCAGTTACTCGGACAGGGGGTCAGAACAGTACTTC; CDR3: CASSYSDRGSEQYF
V: TRBV4-1; J: TRBJ2-7; length: 14; D: -; size: -; DNA: TGCGCCAGCAGCCAGCGGACGGGCTCCTACGAGCAGTACTTC; CDR3: CASSQRTGSYEQYF
V: TRBV4-1; J: TRBJ2-1; length: 18; D: TRBD2; size: -; DNA: TGCGCCAGCAGCCAAGATCTTCGAGCGGGGGGGCATTACAATGAGCAGTTCTTC; CDR3: CASSQDLRAGGHYNEQFF
V: TRBV4-1; J: TRBJ1-4; length: 15; D: -; size: once; DNA: TGCGCCAGCAGCCAAACTCGAGGGGTGGTAGAAAAACTGTTTTTT; CDR3: CASSQTRGVVEKLFF
V: TRBV7-3; J: TRBJ2-5; length: 13; D: -; size: -; DNA: TGTGCCAGCAGCTTAACCGTCAGGGAGACCCAGTACTTC; CDR3: CASSLTVRETQYF
V: TRBV12-3/TRBV12-4; J: TRBJ1-1; length: 13; D: -; size: -; DNA: TGTGCCAGCAGTTTACAGGGGAAGGGAGAAGCTTTCTTT; CDR3: CASSLQGKGEAFF
V: TRBV29-1; J: TRBJ1-2; length: 11; D: -; size: -; DNA: TGCAGCGTTGTTCCCGTGGAGGGCTACACCTTC; CDR3: CSVVPVEGYTF
V: TRBV19; J: TRBJ1-2; length: 15; D: TRBD1; size: once; DNA: TGTGCCAGTAGTTCTAACAGGGGGTCTAACTATGGCTACACCTTC; CDR3: CASSSNRGSNYGYTF
V: TRBV19; J: TRBJ2-5; length: 16; D: TRBD2; size: -; DNA: TGTGCCAGTAGTATAGGGACTAGCGCCTTAGAAGAGACCCAGTACTTC; CDR3: CASSIGTSALEETQYF
V: TRBV4-3; J: TRBJ2-1; length: 17; D: TRBD2; size: -; DNA: TGCGCCAGCAGCCAAGATCGTGGCCAGCGGGGGGGCACTGAGCAGTTCTTC; CDR3: CASSQDRGQRGGTEQFF
V: TRBV6-1; J: TRBJ1-5; length: 16; D: -; size: few; DNA: TGTGCCAGCAGTGAAGCTGAGGGAGGGGGCAATCAGCCCCAGCATTTT; CDR3: CASSEAEGGGNQPQHF
V: TRBV5-4; J: TRBJ2-7; length: 15; D: -; size: -; DNA: TGTGCCAGCAGCCCGGGGGACAGCAGATCCTACGAGCAGTACTTC; CDR3: CASSPGDSRSYEQYF
V: TRBV28; J: TRBJ1-6; length: 15; D: -; size: once; DNA: TGTGCCAGCAGTCTCGGACAGTTCTATAATTCACCCCTCCACTTT; CDR3: CASSLGQFYNSPLHF
V: TRBV28; J: TRBJ1-2; length: 12; D: -; size: -; DNA: TGTGCCAGCAGTTTAGTTCAGGGAGGCTACACCTTC; CDR3: CASSLVQGGYTF
V: TRBV11-3; J: TRBJ1-1; length: 13; D: -; size: -; DNA: TGTGCCAGCAGGGGAATAGGGAACACTGAAGCTTTCTTT; CDR3: CASRGIGNTEAFF
V: TRBV18; J: TRBJ1-2; length: 16; D: TRBD1; size: -; DNA: TGTGCCAGCTCCCTCGGGACAGGGTTTATTGACTATGGCTACACCTTC; CDR3: CASSLGTGFIDYGYTF
V: TRBV11-2; J: TRBJ2-2; length: 14; D: -; size: -; DNA: TGTGCCAGCAGCTTGGAGACCGGCACCGGGGAGCTGTTTTTT; CDR3: CASSLETGTGELFF
V: TRBV4-3; J: TRBJ2-2; length: 15; D: -; size: -; DNA: TGCGCCAGCAGTCTGGAACAGGGGAACACCGGGGAGCTGTTTTTT; CDR3: CASSLEQGNTGELFF
V: TRBV14; J: TRBJ2-1; length: 17; D: -; size: -; DNA: TGTGCCAGCAGCCCCCGCCGGGGGAAACTAGTCGGCAATGAGCAGTTCTTC; CDR3: CASSPRRGKLVGNEQFF
V: TRBV18; J: TRBJ1-2; length: 13; D: -; size: -; DNA: TGTGCCAGCTCACCGGCGGCGGCGTGGGGCTACACCTTC; CDR3: CASSPAAAWGYTF
V: TRBV11-3; J: TRBJ2-7; length: 13; D: -; size: once; DNA: TGTGCCAGCAGCTTAGGTGGGGGTTACGAGCAGTACTTC; CDR3: CASSLGGGYEQYF
V: TRBV5-1; J: TRBJ1-5; length: 13; D: -; size: -; DNA: TGCGCCAGCAGCTTCGGGGAGGGGCAGCCCCAGCATTTT; CDR3: CASSFGEGQPQHF
V: TRBV6-5; J: TRBJ1-4; length: 13; D: -; size: -; DNA: TGTGCCAGCAGCCGGGCAACTAATGAAAAACTGTTTTTT; CDR3: CASSRATNEKLFF
V: TRBV10-1; J: TRBJ1-6; length: 13; D: -; size: -; DNA: TGCGCCAGCAGAAAAGAGGGTAATTCACCCCTCCACTTT; CDR3: CASRKEGNSPLHF
V: TRBV6-2/TRBV6-3; J: TRBJ1-1; length: 13; D: TRBD1; size: -; DNA: TGTGCCAGCAGCCCGACCTGGGGGGACAGCGCTTTCTTT; CDR3: CASSPTWGDSAFF
V: TRBV7-7; J: TRBJ2-2; length: 16; D: -; size: -; DNA: TGTGCTAGCAGCTTAGTACAGGCCCCAAACACCGGGGAGCTGTTTTTT; CDR3: CASSLVQAPNTGELFF
V: TRBV15; J: TRBJ1-5; length: 12; D: -; size: -; DNA: TGTGCCACCAGCCTCCAGGGACAGCCCCAGCATTTT; CDR3: CATSLQGQPQHF
V: TRBV19; J: TRBJ1-5; length: 15; D: TRBD1; size: once; DNA: TGTGCCAGTAAACCGGGACAGGGGGCAGGTCAGCCCCAGCATTTT; CDR3: CASKPGQGAGQPQHF
V: TRBV10-2; J: TRBJ2-5; length: 14; D: -; size: -; DNA: TGCGCCAGCAGTCGAAGTACCACGCAAGAGACCCAGTACTTC; CDR3: CASSRSTTQETQYF
V: TRBV5-1; J: TRBJ1-4; length: 13; D: -; size: -; DNA: TGCGCCAGTGGCCGGGACCTAAATGAAAAACTGTTTTTT; CDR3: CASGRDLNEKLFF
V: TRBV7-2; J: TRBJ2-1; length: 18; D: TRBD2; size: -; DNA: TGTGCCAGCAGCTCCTTCCCTAGAGGGACTAGCTCACACAATGAGCAGTTCTTC; CDR3: CASSSFPRGTSSHNEQFF
V: TRBV28; J: TRBJ2-7; length: 17; D: TRBD2; size: -; DNA: TGTGCCAGCAGTTCAAGCTCACTAGCGGGGTTTTACTACGAGCAGTACTTC; CDR3: CASSSSSLAGFYYEQYF
V: TRBV9; J: TRBJ2-1; length: 20; D: TRBD1; size: -; DNA: TGTGCCAGCAGCGAACGGCCCCACGAGGGATTAGGGACAGTCCACAATGAGCAGTTCTTC; CDR3: CASSERPHEGLGTVHNEQFF
V: TRBV11-3; J: TRBJ2-3; length: 16; D: TRBD2; size: -; DNA: TGTGCCAGCAGCTTAGGGACCGCGGGGGAAGCAGATACGCAGTATTTT; CDR3: CASSLGTAGEADTQYF